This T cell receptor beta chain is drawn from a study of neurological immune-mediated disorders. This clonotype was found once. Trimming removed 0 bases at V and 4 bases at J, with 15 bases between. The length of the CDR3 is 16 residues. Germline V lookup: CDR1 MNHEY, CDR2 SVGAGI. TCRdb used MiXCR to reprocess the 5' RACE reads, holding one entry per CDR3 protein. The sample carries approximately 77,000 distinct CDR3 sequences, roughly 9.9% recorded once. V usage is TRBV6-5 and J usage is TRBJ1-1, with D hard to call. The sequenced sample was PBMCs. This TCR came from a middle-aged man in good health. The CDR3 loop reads CASSYSRFIVGTEAFF. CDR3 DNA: TGTGCCAGCAGTTACTCGAGGTTTATCGTAGGCACTGAAGCTTTCTTT.